Presented here are 32 T cell receptor beta chains from one specimen sequenced in a study of blood T cell repertoires in COVID-19. Using immunoSEQ multiplex PCR, the repertoire was profiled, and TCRdb retains in-frame clones only, with some absent. This sample carries hundreds of thousands of clones, 80% to 90% of them seen once, and the ten largest clones take 1%. The sequenced material came from PBMCs or T cells enriched from blood (not recorded which). These receptors were taken from a young man who had recovered from COVID-19.

This clone was picked up a small number of times. The chain employs TRBV7-2 and TRBJ2-3; D unclear. This CDR3 spans 13 amino acids. Between the trimmed V and J ends, which lost 1 base and 4 bases, there was a span of 6 bases. Per the germline V gene, CDR1 is SGHTA and CDR2 is FQGNSA. The CDR3 DNA sequence: TGTGCCAGCAGCTTAGTGCGCGCAGATACGCAGTATTTT. It specifies CASSLVRADTQYF.

V and J are TRBV25-1 and TRBJ1-4; D is unclear. In germline, CDR1 is MGHDK, CDR2 SYGVNS. Trimming pared 7 bases from V and 6 bases from J, leaving 9 bases between. The CDR3 covers 12 residues. The DNA for the CDR3 is TGTGCCAGCAAACAGCCGGATGAAAAACTGTTTTTT. Translating it yields CASKQPDEKLFF.

J is TRBJ1-2 and V is TRBV14, with D possibly being TRBD1 (6 bases). V lost 4 bases to trimming and J lost 6 bases, with 18 bases between them. Per the germline V gene, CDR1 is SGHDN and CDR2 is FVKESK. The length of the CDR3 is 15 residues. Here the CDR3 reads CASSPGRGAGHGYTF. The CDR3 DNA is TGTGCCAGCAGCCCGGGACGGGGGGCCGGCCATGGCTACACCTTC.

V usage is TRBV4-2 and J usage is TRBJ1-2; TRBD1 matches at 9 bases. The V segment lost 0 bases and the J segment 4 bases; nucleotides outside the gene matches: 9. The V gene's germline CDR1 is LGHNA and CDR2 YNFKEQ. The length of the CDR3 is 17 residues. The CDR3 loop is CASSQDSRTGDSYGYTF. For the CDR3, the DNA is TGTGCCAGCAGCCAAGATTCTCGGACAGGGGACAGCTATGGCTACACCTTC.

V is TRBV7-6 and J is TRBJ2-7, with TRBD1 matching over 7 bases. The CDR3 runs to 15 residues. V lost 1 base to trimming and J lost 3 bases; unmatched junction nucleotides: 6. CDR1 and CDR2 from the germline V gene are SGHVS and FNYEAQ. This CDR3 reads CASSLGQGQNYEQYF. Written as DNA, the CDR3 is TGTGCCAGCAGCTTAGGACAGGGTCAGAACTACGAGCAGTACTTC.

This clone was recorded once. The V gene is TRBV6-1, the J gene TRBJ1-1; D gene unclear. With 1 base removed from V and 5 bases from J, the gap between germline ends came to 14 bases. Germline assignment: CDR1 MNHNS and CDR2 SASEGT. This CDR3 is built from 15 residues. The CDR3 here is CASSEGEGRRTEAFF. For the CDR3, the DNA is TGTGCCAGCAGTGAAGGCGAAGGCCGGAGGACTGAAGCTTTCTTT.

CDR3 loop: CASSVEGEGEQFF. CDR3 nucleotides: TGTGCCAGCAGCGTCGAGGGTGAAGGTGAGCAGTTCTTC. This sequence joins TRBV9 and TRBJ2-1; tentatively, D is TRBD2 (5 bases). The germline V and J ends were trimmed by 2 bases and 9 bases, with 12 bases remaining between them. Germline-derived CDR1 and CDR2 are SGDLS and YYNGEE. CDR3 length: 13 residues.

This clone appeared a few times. The chain employs TRBV11-2 and TRBJ1-2; D is unresolved. Germline values: CDR1 SGHAT, CDR2 FQNNGV. This CDR3 region has 13 residues. V was shortened by 2 bases and J by 3 bases, with 7 bases between the two germline ends. CDR3 sequence (DNA): TGTGCCAGCAGCTTATACGGAGACTATGGCTACACCTTC. Amino acid sequence: CASSLYGDYGYTF.

The chain links TRBV9 to TRBJ1-1; TRBD1 matches 7 bases. V lost 1 base to trimming and J lost 0 bases; unmatched junction nucleotides: 3. Germline V CDR1 and CDR2: SGDLS, YYNGEE. CDR3 size: 15 residues. The CDR3 sequence is CASSVQGQMNTEAFF. CDR3 bases: TGTGCCAGCAGCGTACAGGGACAGATGAACACTGAAGCTTTCTTT.

This sequence joins TRBV28 and TRBJ1-4; 9 nucleotides agree with TRBD1. The length of the CDR3 is 16 residues. The junction had 11 bases not matched to a gene; V was cut back by 4 bases and J by 8 bases. Looked up from germline, CDR1 is MDHEN and CDR2 is SYDVKM. CDR3 sequence (DNA): TGTGCCAGCAGTTCGGGGAGCACAGGGGGCCGGGAAAAACTGTTTTTT. Translation gives CASSSGSTGGREKLFF.

V gene TRBV6-5 combines with J gene TRBJ2-2; 11 bases fit TRBD1. Germline V gene data show CDR1 as MNHEY and CDR2 as SVGAGI. The CDR3 extends over 14 amino acids. V shed 8 bases and J 5 bases; nucleotides not matched to a gene: 4. CDR3 in amino acids: CASLGQGATGELFF. The CDR3 coding sequence is TGTGCCAGCCTCGGACAGGGGGCAACCGGGGAGCTGTTTTTT.

The rearrangement joins TRBV21-1 to TRBJ1-2. TRBV21-1 is labeled a pseudogene. The CDR3 covers 15 residues. The CDR3 sequence: CASSKAARRLCGYTF. CDR3 nucleotides: TGTGCCAGCAGCAAAGCGGCCAGGAGGCTCTGCGGCTACACCTTC.

CDR3 loop: CASSGQGWGGYTF. The CDR3 region has the DNA TGTGCCAGCAGTGGACAGGGATGGGGTGGCTACACCTTC. The J gene is TRBJ1-2, the V gene TRBV12-3 or TRBV12-4; 8 bases line up with TRBD1. The CDR3 is made up of 13 amino acids. V shed 5 bases and J 7 bases; nucleotides not matched to a gene: 6.

The chain recombines TRBV2 with TRBJ2-7; 9 bases fit TRBD1. Germline trimming cut 9 bases from V and 3 bases from J; bases unmatched to any gene: 6. The CDR3 sequence is 13 residues long. Germline assignment: CDR1 SNHLY and CDR2 FYNNEI. CDR3: CASSQGAVYEQYF. CDR3 in DNA: TGTGCCAGTTCACAGGGGGCCGTCTACGAGCAGTACTTC.

V gene TRBV11-2 combines with J gene TRBJ1-6; 7 bases fit TRBD1. In germline, CDR1 is SGHAT, CDR2 FQNNGV. Losses at the gene ends were 3 bases for V and 5 bases for J; bases not matched to a gene: 4. The CDR3 sequence is 15 residues long. Here the CDR3 DNA reads TGTGCCAGCAGCTTCCCCAGGGGGAATAATTCACCCCTCCACTTT. It specifies CASSFPRGNNSPLHF. Complete variable domain (other parts from reference TRBV11-2 and TRBJ1-6): EAGVAQSPRYKIIEKRQSVAFWCNPISGHATLYWYQQILGQGPKLLIQFQNNGVVDDSQLPKDRFSAERLKGVDSTLKIQPAKLEDSAVYLCASSFPRGNNSPLHFGNGTRLTVT.

The chain carries TRBV28 and TRBJ2-1, with TRBD2 matching over 13 bases. The CDR3 sequence is 14 residues long. Germline values: CDR1 MDHEN, CDR2 SYDVKM. V shed 6 bases, J shed 4 bases, and the junction held 0 bases outside the gene matches. The CDR3 loop is CASRTSGRYNEQFF. The DNA for the CDR3 is TGTGCCAGCAGGACTAGCGGGAGGTACAATGAGCAGTTCTTC.

J is TRBJ1-1 and V is TRBV18; no clear D gene. The CDR3 contains 14 residues. With 1 base removed from V and 0 bases from J, the gap between germline ends came to 6 bases. The germline V gene encodes CDR1 KGHSH and CDR2 LQKENI. The CDR3: CASSPQALNTEAFF. The CDR3 coding sequence is TGTGCCAGCTCACCACAAGCCCTGAACACTGAAGCTTTCTTT.

V and J are TRBV4-2 and TRBJ1-2, with D possibly matching TRBD1 (5 bases). CDR1 is LGHNA and CDR2 is YNFKEQ in the germline V gene. Trimming took 3 bases from V and 8 from J, leaving 13 bases between them. There are 13 residues in the CDR3. The CDR3 coding sequence is TGTGCCAGCAGCCAGGCAAAGGGGTACGGCTACACCTTC. It yields the protein CASSQAKGYGYTF.

V is TRBV6-2 or TRBV6-3 and J is TRBJ1-5; D gene unclear. CDR1 and CDR2 from the germline V gene are MNHEY and SVGEGT. The CDR3 totals 15 residues. V was trimmed by 8 bases and J by 1 base, leaving 15 bases between them. CDR3 sequence reads: CASCSGSGSNQPQHF. CDR3 bases: TGTGCCAGCTGTTCGGGATCTGGGAGCAATCAGCCCCAGCATTTT.

The chain combines TRBV28 with TRBJ2-7; D not resolved. V was clipped by 3 bases and J by 4 bases, with 13 bases between them. The germline V gene has CDR1 MDHEN and CDR2 SYDVKM. CDR3 length: 14 residues. The CDR3 loop reads CASSFPFRSYEQYF. As DNA, the CDR3 is TGTGCCAGCAGTTTTCCGTTCCGGTCGTACGAGCAGTACTTC.

The V gene is TRBV6-5, the J gene TRBJ1-1; D is undetermined. Trimming removed 2 bases at V and 11 bases at J, with 9 bases between. The CDR3 contains 11 residues. Germline V lookup: CDR1 MNHEY, CDR2 SVGAGI. For the CDR3, the DNA is TGTGCCAGCAGTTACCACGGAGGGGCTTTCTTT. Its protein is CASSYHGGAFF.

In its sample, this clone was seen once. The chain has TRBV6-5 and TRBJ2-2; 7 bases line up with TRBD1. Losses at the gene ends were 6 bases for V and 6 bases for J; bases not matched to a gene: 10. Germline V gene sequence: CDR1 MNHEY, CDR2 SVGAGI. The CDR3 contains 15 residues. CDR3 DNA: TGTGCCAGCAGGAACCGACAGGGTACGGCCGGGGAGCTGTTTTTT. Its protein product is CASRNRQGTAGELFF.

The chain joins TRBV5-1 to TRBJ1-1; TRBD1 is a possible D gene (5 bases). This CDR3 comprises 14 residues. Germline V gives CDR1 SGHRS, CDR2 YFSETQ. V lost 2 bases and J lost 3, with 11 bases in between. The CDR3 is CASSFSSRDTEAFF. In DNA form, the CDR3 reads TGCGCCAGCAGCTTTTCCAGCAGGGACACTGAAGCTTTCTTT.

The chain recombines TRBV6-5 with TRBJ2-7, with 12 bases that match TRBD1. This CDR3 comprises 15 residues. V shed 4 bases and J 6 bases; nucleotides not matched to a gene: 7. Germline CDR1 reads MNHEY; CDR2 reads SVGAGI. The CDR3 DNA reads as TGTGCCAGCAGTTTCTATGGGACAGGGGGCTTCGAGCAGTACTTC. Protein: CASSFYGTGGFEQYF.

Details on this clone: Other DNA sequences within the sample encode an identical CDR3. The rearrangement joins TRBV5-1 to TRBJ2-2; the match to TRBD1 covers 8 bases. The CDR3 extends over 14 amino acids. V was clipped by 7 bases and J by 5 bases; unmatched bases: 7. CDR1 is SGHRS, CDR2 YFSETQ, per germline. The CDR3 DNA sequence: TGCGCCAGCTCGCCAGGACAGGGAACCGGGGAGCTGTTTTTT. Protein: CASSPGQGTGELFF.

This clone has only one observation. The V call is TRBV7-8, the J call TRBJ1-5; D gene uncertain. This CDR3 region has 16 residues. Germline V gives CDR1 SGHVS, CDR2 FQNEAQ. Trimming removed 1 base at V and 0 bases at J, with 10 bases between. DNA of the CDR3: TGTGCCAGCAGCTTAGAAAGACTTCATAGCAATCAGCCCCAGCATTTT. Translation gives CASSLERLHSNQPQHF.

The chain combines TRBV5-6 with TRBJ2-5; TRBD2 matches 9 bases. The CDR3 contains 16 residues. V gave up 4 bases and J gave up 4 bases; unmatched junction bases: 11. Germline V lookup: CDR1 SGHDT, CDR2 YYEEEE. CDR3 DNA sequence: TGTGCCAGCAGCCTACGGGCGGGAGGGGGGCCAGAGACCCAGTACTTC. Its protein product is CASSLRAGGGPETQYF.

The J gene is TRBJ2-7, the V gene TRBV18, with TRBD1 as a possible D gene (5 bases). The V end lost 3 bases, the J end lost 0 bases, and 21 bases lay between the germline ends. This CDR3 contains 18 residues. CDR1 KGHSH and CDR2 LQKENI come from the germline V gene. This chain's CDR3 is CASSPPGKGWTSSYEQYF. The DNA for the CDR3 is TGTGCCAGCTCACCCCCCGGAAAAGGGTGGACATCCTCCTACGAGCAGTACTTC. Full variable domain (rest looked up from reference TRBV18 and TRBJ2-7): NAGVMQNPRHLVRRRGQEARLRCSPMKGHSHVYWYRQLPEEGLKFMVYLQKENIIDESGMPKERFSAEFPKEGPSILRIQQVVRGDSAAYFCASSPPGKGWTSSYEQYFGPGTRLTVT.

This clone showed up many times. This sequence joins TRBV27 and TRBJ1-2, with 8 bases fitting TRBD1. From germline, CDR1 is MNHEY and CDR2 SMNVEV (reference sequence). Trimming removed 3 bases from V and 7 bases from J; junction bases left unmatched: 7. This CDR3 region has 14 residues. CDR3 DNA sequence: TGTGCCAGCAGTTTCCTTCAGGGGGCAGCTGGCTACACCTTC. Translated: CASSFLQGAAGYTF.

Comment on this clone: One end of the junction fails to match germline, which may point to a read error. V usage is TRBV3-1 (or the pseudogene TRBV3-2) and J usage is TRBJ2-1; tentatively, D is TRBD2 (5 bases). The CDR3 runs to 13 residues. The germline V gene encodes CDR1 LGHDT and CDR2 YNNKEL (reference sequence). The CDR3 region is CASSPVGGSAQLF. CDR3 bases: TGTGCCAGCAGCCCCGTCGGTGGTAGCGCTCAGCTCTTC.

The chain has TRBV4-3 and TRBJ1-4, with D possibly being TRBD1 (6 bases). The ends were cut back, 1 base at V and 8 bases at J, with 14 bases in the middle. The CDR3 is 15 residues long. Germline V CDR1 and CDR2: LGHNA, YSLEER. CDR3 sequence (DNA): TGCGCCAGCAGCCAAGGAACAGGGCCAAGGGAAAAACTGTTTTTT. Protein: CASSQGTGPREKLFF.

V usage is TRBV6-2 or TRBV6-3 and J usage is TRBJ2-2; the D is unclear. V shed 2 bases and J shed 7 bases, with 5 bases lying between them. Germline V gene sequence: CDR1 MNHEY, CDR2 SVGEGT. The CDR3 has 12 amino acids. The CDR3: CASSYRGGELFF. DNA for the CDR3: TGTGCCAGCAGTTACCGCGGCGGGGAGCTGTTTTTT.